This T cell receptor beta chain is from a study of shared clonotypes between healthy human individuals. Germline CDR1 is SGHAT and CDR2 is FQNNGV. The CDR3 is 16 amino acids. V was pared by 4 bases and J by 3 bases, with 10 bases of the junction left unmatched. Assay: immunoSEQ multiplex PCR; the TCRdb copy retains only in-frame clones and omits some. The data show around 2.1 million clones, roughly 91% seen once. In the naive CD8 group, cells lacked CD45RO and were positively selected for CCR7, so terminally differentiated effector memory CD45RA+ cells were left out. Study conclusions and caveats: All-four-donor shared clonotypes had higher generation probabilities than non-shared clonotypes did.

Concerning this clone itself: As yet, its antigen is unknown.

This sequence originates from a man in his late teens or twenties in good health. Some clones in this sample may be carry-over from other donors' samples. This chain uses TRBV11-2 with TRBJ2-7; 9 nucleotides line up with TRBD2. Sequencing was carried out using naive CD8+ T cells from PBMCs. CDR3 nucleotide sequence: TGTGCCAGCAGCTCGACTCTAGCGGGAACCTTCTACGAGCAGTACTTC. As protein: CASSSTLAGTFYEQYF. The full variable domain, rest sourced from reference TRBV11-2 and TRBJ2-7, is EAGVAQSPRYKIIEKRQSVAFWCNPISGHATLYWYQQILGQGPKLLIQFQNNGVVDDSQLPKDRFSAERLKGVDSTLKIQPAKLEDSAVYLCASSSTLAGTFYEQYFGPGTRLTVT.